The 29 T cell receptor beta chains below come from one sample, sequenced in a study of T cell responses to AZD1222 COVID-19 vaccine. Assay used: immunoSEQ multiplex PCR; TCRdb lists only in-frame clones, some missing. The sample includes roughly 130,000 clones, roughly 92% of them seen just once. Sequenced here: peripheral blood, sampled 28 days after the second AZD1222 dose. All receptors come from an adult who received the AZD1222 COVID-19 vaccine.

CDR3 nucleotide sequence: TGTGCCAGCAGCCAAGATTTACAGGGTCACTATGGCTACACCTTC. Its protein is CASSQDLQGHYGYTF. The genes are TRBV4-2 and TRBJ1-2; D is possibly TRBD1 (6 bases). The CDR3 contains 15 residues. Trimming stripped 0 bases from V and 3 bases from J, with 11 bases between. Germline V CDR1 and CDR2: LGHNA, YNFKEQ.

This chain links TRBV4-2 with TRBJ2-3, with TRBD2 as a possible D gene (6 bases). V was cut by 1 base and J by 0 bases, with 11 bases left in between. Per the germline V gene, CDR1 is LGHNA and CDR2 is YNFKEQ. The CDR3 covers 16 residues. The CDR3 is CASSQVFSGSTDTQYF. CDR3 bases: TGTGCCAGCAGCCAAGTTTTCAGCGGGAGCACAGATACGCAGTATTTT.

This chain connects TRBV28 to TRBJ1-2, with TRBD1 matching 8 bases. V was pared by 5 bases and J by 4 bases, with 12 bases of the junction left unmatched. The V gene's germline CDR1 is MDHEN and CDR2 SYDVKM. CDR3 length equals 16 residues. The CDR3 region has the DNA TGTGCCAGCAGTCCTGCCCCAGGGGGCGAAGGCTATGGCTACACCTTC. Translating gives CASSPAPGGEGYGYTF.

The rearrangement links TRBV25-1 to TRBJ1-5; no clear D gene. Trimming took 6 bases from V and 2 from J, leaving 11 bases between them. Germline CDR1 is MGHDK and CDR2 is SYGVNS. This CDR3 contains 14 residues. The CDR3 region is CASRGTQGNQPQHF. The CDR3 region has the DNA TGTGCCAGCAGGGGTACCCAGGGCAATCAGCCCCAGCATTTT.

The chain recombines TRBV19 with TRBJ2-7; D not certain. Trimming pared 5 bases from V and 6 bases from J, leaving 11 bases between. The germline V gene encodes CDR1 LNHDA and CDR2 SQIVND (reference sequence). The CDR3 has 12 amino acids. This CDR3 is CASSLRSTEQYF. The CDR3 DNA follows: TGTGCCAGTAGTTTGCGTTCAACCGAGCAGTACTTC.

This sequence joins TRBV6-2 or TRBV6-3 and TRBJ1-5; a weak D match, TRBD1 (5 bases). Germline CDR1 reads MNHEY; CDR2 reads SVGEGT. The CDR3 has 17 residues. Trimming removed 2 bases at V and 4 bases at J, with 18 bases between. CDR3 bases: TGTGCCAGCAGTTACGCGCAGGGCTTCGGGTCGAATCAGCCCCAGCATTTT. This codes for CASSYAQGFGSNQPQHF.

The chain uses TRBV28 and TRBJ1-4, with D perhaps TRBD1 (6 bases). The germline V gene has CDR1 MDHEN and CDR2 SYDVKM. The CDR3 runs to 17 residues. V gave up 5 bases and J gave up 0 bases, with 16 bases separating them. The CDR3 DNA sequence: TGTGCCAGCAGTCCATCGACAGGACACGCAACTAATGAAAAACTGTTTTTT. It is translated as CASSPSTGHATNEKLFF.

The CDR3: CASSLGQGISPLHF. DNA for the CDR3: TGTGCCAGCAGTTTGGGGCAGGGAATATCACCCCTCCACTTT. V and J are TRBV28 and TRBJ1-6; D may be TRBD1 (5 bases). The CDR3 runs to 14 residues. Trimming shortened V by 3 bases and J by 10 bases, and 13 bases separated the two germline ends. Germline CDR1 MDHEN, CDR2 SYDVKM.

The CDR3 DNA reads as TGTGCCAGCACCATAAAAACCCCGACACAGAACACTGAAGCTTTCTTT. This encodes CASTIKTPTQNTEAFF. The V call is TRBV3-1 (or the pseudogene TRBV3-2), the J call TRBJ1-1; D call uncertain. Germline CDR1 reads LGHDT; CDR2 reads YNNKEL (reference sequence). This CDR3 has 16 residues. Deletions cut 7 bases from V and 1 base from J, with 19 bases between.

The gene calls are TRBV5-6 and TRBJ1-4; 7 bases line up with TRBD1. The CDR3 spans 14 residues. CDR1 is SGHDT and CDR2 is YYEEEE in the germline V gene. The V gene end was trimmed by 4 bases and the J gene end by 5 bases; junction bases not matched to a gene: 5. This CDR3 is CASSPGTENEKLFF. The CDR3 nucleotides are TGTGCCAGCAGCCCGGGGACAGAAAATGAAAAACTGTTTTTT.

CDR3 protein: CASSKIWEKLFF. The CDR3 DNA sequence: TGTGCCAGCAGCAAAATTTGGGAAAAACTGTTTTTT. The rearrangement joins TRBV12-3 or TRBV12-4 to TRBJ1-4; D remains ambiguous. This CDR3 is built from 12 residues. V lost 6 bases, J lost 8 bases, and 10 bases lay in between.

The rearrangement joins TRBV5-4 to TRBJ1-2; TRBD1 matches at 10 bases. The CDR3 totals 15 residues. The V gene's germline CDR1 is SGHNT and CDR2 YYREEE (reference sequence). V lost 1 base, J lost 6 bases, and 6 bases stayed unmatched. CDR3: CASSLRGQGRNGYTF. The CDR3 nucleotides read TGTGCCAGCAGCTTGCGGGGACAGGGGAGGAATGGCTACACCTTC.

J is TRBJ1-4 and V is TRBV5-1; weak D call: TRBD1 (5 bases). Germline CDR1 and CDR2: SGHRS and YFSETQ. The CDR3 is made up of 16 amino acids. V shed 4 bases and J shed 1 base, with 14 bases lying between them. Here the CDR3 reads CASSPDRVETNEKLFF. DNA of the CDR3: TGCGCCAGCAGCCCCGACAGAGTTGAAACTAATGAAAAACTGTTTTTT.

Of note for this clone: One end of the junction does not line up with germline, which may come from a read error. The chain employs TRBV7-3 and TRBJ2-7; tentative D call: TRBD2 (5 bases). Germline CDR1 SGHTA, CDR2 FQGTGA. This CDR3 has 14 residues. CDR3 loop: CASSLTGILSEQYF. Here the CDR3 DNA reads TGTGCCAGCAGCCTAACCGGGATCCTCTCCGAGCAGTACTTC.

The chain has TRBV5-5 and TRBJ2-5; tentatively, D is TRBD2 (6 bases). The CDR3 length is 12 residues. The germline V and J ends were trimmed by 3 bases and 8 bases, with 11 bases remaining between them. CDR1 and CDR2 from the germline V gene are SGHKS and YYEKEE (reference sequence). This CDR3 reads CASSWGVGTQYF. The CDR3 DNA reads TGTGCCAGCAGCTGGGGGGTGGGAACCCAGTACTTC.

The chain combines TRBV19 with TRBJ1-1, with a possible D match to TRBD1 (5 bases). Trimming shortened V by 1 base and J by 1 base, and 7 bases separated the two germline ends. The CDR3 runs to 14 residues. Looked up from germline, CDR1 is LNHDA and CDR2 is SQIVND (reference sequence). CDR3 residues: CASSIGRGNTEAFF. In DNA form, the CDR3 reads TGTGCCAGTAGTATAGGAAGGGGGAACACTGAAGCTTTCTTT.

The rearrangement links TRBV5-1 to TRBJ2-7, with 9 bases fitting TRBD1. Trimming at V came to 4 bases and at J to 6 bases, leaving 11 bases not matched to a gene. The CDR3 has 15 amino acids. CDR1 and CDR2 (germline): SGHRS, YFSETQ. The CDR3 DNA sequence: TGCGCCAGCAGCCTTACCGGGACAGGGCATGGCGAGCAGTACTTC. Amino acids: CASSLTGTGHGEQYF.

The chain couples TRBV7-3 to TRBJ1-1, with D unclear. Germline lookup yields CDR1 SGHTA and CDR2 FQGTGA. Trimming pared 5 bases from V and 5 bases from J, leaving 12 bases between. The CDR3 sequence is 13 residues long. The chain's CDR3 is CASSPPGGTEAFF. The CDR3, as DNA: TGTGCCAGCAGCCCCCCGGGAGGGACTGAAGCTTTCTTT.

The V and J genes are TRBV5-1 and TRBJ1-4, with unresolved D. Trimming shortened V by 5 bases and J by 6 bases, and 17 bases separated the two germline ends. CDR1 SGHRS and CDR2 YFSETQ come from the germline V gene. The CDR3 covers 15 residues. The DNA for the CDR3 is TGCGCCAGCAGATTTGGCCCCGATTGGGATGAAAAACTGTTTTTT. As protein: CASRFGPDWDEKLFF.

The CDR3 DNA reads as TGTGCCAGCAGTGAAGTTCAGGGGGCGGGGACCCAGTACTTC. This gives the protein CASSEVQGAGTQYF. The chain has TRBV6-1 and TRBJ2-5; TRBD1 aligns across 8 bases. This CDR3 comprises 14 residues. The V gene end was trimmed by 1 base and the J gene end by 7 bases; junction bases not matched to a gene: 5. CDR1 and CDR2 (germline): MNHNS, SASEGT.

The chain has TRBV9 and TRBJ2-2; D is undetermined. The V and J ends lost 0 bases and 6 bases respectively, with 6 bases between them. Germline-derived CDR1 and CDR2 are SGDLS and YYNGEE. The CDR3 extends over 13 amino acids. The DNA of the CDR3 is TGTGCCAGCAGCGTAGGCAATGCCGGGGAGCTGTTTTTT. Translated, it gives CASSVGNAGELFF.

The CDR3 sequence: CASSLTGTGSYEQYF. DNA of the CDR3: TGTGCCAGCAGCTTGACCGGGACAGGGTCCTACGAGCAGTACTTC. This sequence joins TRBV7-2 and TRBJ2-7; 9 bases map to TRBD1. The germline CDR1 and CDR2 sequences are SGHTA and FQGNSA. The V segment lost 3 bases and the J segment 1 base; nucleotides outside the gene matches: 4. The CDR3 runs to 15 residues.

The chain is built from TRBV7-2 and TRBJ2-7, with D tentatively TRBD2 (6 bases). The CDR3 contains 16 residues. Deletions cut 5 bases from V and 9 bases from J, with 26 bases between. CDR1 and CDR2 (germline): SGHTA, FQGNSA. This CDR3 reads CASSRVLGPGGVGQYF. The DNA of the CDR3 is TGTGCCAGCAGCCGTGTTCTGGGACCCGGGGGTGTCGGGCAGTACTTC.

The rearrangement uses TRBV19 and TRBJ2-7; D is unclear. V was cut by 4 bases and J by 2 bases, with 15 bases left in between. The CDR3 has 15 residues. The germline V gene has CDR1 LNHDA and CDR2 SQIVND (reference sequence). This chain's CDR3 is CASSTMAQPTYEQYF. The DNA of the CDR3 is TGTGCCAGTAGTACTATGGCCCAACCAACCTACGAGCAGTACTTC.

The V gene is TRBV29-1, the J gene TRBJ2-1, with TRBD2 identical over 7 bases. The trim removed 4 bases at V and 9 bases at J, leaving 6 bases unmatched. The CDR3 consists of 12 residues. The germline gives CDR1 SQVTM, CDR2 ANQGSEA. CDR3 nucleotide sequence: TGCAGCGTTGCGGGGGAGGGAGGTGAGCAGTTCTTC. It encodes CSVAGEGGEQFF.

The CDR3 reads CASSLDHEQYF. DNA of the CDR3: TGTGCCAGCAGCTTAGACCACGAGCAGTACTTC. This rearrangement joins TRBV11-2 to TRBJ2-7, with unresolved D. V lost 0 bases, J lost 5 bases, and 2 bases lay in between. This CDR3 is 11 amino acids long. Germline V gives CDR1 SGHAT, CDR2 FQNNGV.

This rearrangement joins TRBV28 to TRBJ1-1, with D possibly being TRBD1 (6 bases). Germline-derived CDR1 and CDR2 are MDHEN and SYDVKM. The CDR3 is 15 amino acids. V shed 5 bases and J shed 6 bases, with 19 bases lying between them. In nucleotides, the CDR3 is TGTGCCAGCAGTCCATTGACAGGATTTGAGGCTGAAGCTTTCTTT. It specifies CASSPLTGFEAEAFF.

The chain employs TRBV6-5 and TRBJ1-6; D may be TRBD1 (5 bases). Trimming cost V 4 bases and J 10 bases, with 14 bases left between them. This CDR3 has 14 amino acids. The germline V gene has CDR1 MNHEY and CDR2 SVGAGI. The CDR3 DNA reads as TGTGCCAGCAGTTTTGGGCAGGGAGGGTCACCCCTCCACTTT. Amino acid sequence: CASSFGQGGSPLHF.

The chain combines TRBV11-3 with TRBJ2-6, with D possibly being TRBD1 or TRBD2 (5 bases each). From germline, CDR1 is SGHNT and CDR2 YENEEA. V gave up 0 bases and J gave up 4 bases, with 13 bases separating them. The CDR3 consists of 17 residues. The CDR3 nucleotides read TGTGCCAGCAGCTTAGATTCCGGGACCCCCGGGGCCAACGTCCTGACTTTC. Its translation is CASSLDSGTPGANVLTF.